The 32 T cell receptor beta chains listed next were all sequenced from one sample in a study of radiation and T cells in renal cell carcinoma. The protocol was immunoSEQ multiplex PCR, while the TCRdb copy is restricted to in-frame clones and leaves out a portion. The profile covers 40,000 to 60,000 clones, with 75% to 85% appearing a single time and around 31% taken by the ten largest. Time point meaning: blood 2 weeks post-SBRT. The treatment is: 15 Gy SBRT to primary tumor, nephrectomy 4 weeks later. This material consisted of blood, taken from a patient whose treatment included radiotherapy and nephrectomy. The receptors stem from an older woman with renal cell carcinoma.

The chain is built from TRBV5-1 and TRBJ2-1; TRBD1 matches 10 bases. Trimming took 3 bases from V and 8 from J; bases not matched to a gene: 11. The germline CDR1 and CDR2 sequences are SGHRS and YFSETQ. The CDR3 loop spans 16 amino acids. CDR3 sequence reads: CASSSTDRGLGDEQFF. Here the CDR3 DNA reads TGCGCCAGCAGCTCTACCGACAGGGGGCTAGGTGATGAGCAGTTCTTC.

V gene TRBV10-1 combines with J gene TRBJ1-2; D remains ambiguous. The germline V gene encodes CDR1 WNHNN and CDR2 SYGVQD (reference sequence). This CDR3 region has 13 residues. Trimming removed 3 bases from V and 0 bases from J, with 5 bases in between. CDR3 sequence (DNA): TGCGCCAGCAGTGAAAGGACTAACTATGGCTACACCTTC. This translates into CASSERTNYGYTF.

The chain recombines TRBV27 with TRBJ1-1, with D tentatively TRBD1 (6 bases). Germline V CDR1 and CDR2: MNHEY, SMNVEV (reference sequence). V lost 7 bases, J lost 8 bases, and 14 bases lay in between. The CDR3 runs 12 residues. The CDR3 bases are TGTGCCAGCAACACTATGGGGGGCGAAGCTTTCTTT. It encodes CASNTMGGEAFF.

This chain uses TRBV11-2 with TRBJ1-4; the match to TRBD1 covers 7 bases. This CDR3 is 14 amino acids long. Germline V gene data show CDR1 as SGHAT and CDR2 as FQNNGV. With V trimmed by 7 bases and J by 5 bases, 7 bases remained unmatched. CDR3 loop: CASTPGQLNEKLFF. DNA for the CDR3: TGTGCCAGCACACCGGGACAGCTGAATGAAAAACTGTTTTTT. Full variable domain (missing parts from reference TRBV11-2 and TRBJ1-4): EAGVAQSPRYKIIEKRQSVAFWCNPISGHATLYWYQQILGQGPKLLIQFQNNGVVDDSQLPKDRFSAERLKGVDSTLKIQPAKLEDSAVYLCASTPGQLNEKLFFGSGTQLSVL.

The J gene is TRBJ1-5, the V gene TRBV4-1, with 9 bases that match TRBD1. Germline CDR1 and CDR2: MGHRA and YSYEKL. V was pared by 5 bases and J by 0 bases, with 2 bases of the junction left unmatched. The CDR3 consists of 15 residues. The CDR3 reads CASSRTGDSNQPQHF. The CDR3 region has the DNA TGCGCCAGCAGCAGGACAGGGGATAGCAATCAGCCCCAGCATTTT.

In this sample, this clone turned up a few times. This rearrangement joins TRBV10-3 to TRBJ2-3; 9 nucleotides agree with TRBD2. The V gene's germline CDR1 is ENHRY and CDR2 SYGVKD. There are 15 residues in the CDR3. The J segment lost 6 bases and the V segment lost 2 bases, leaving 6 bases of the junction unmatched. The CDR3 nucleotides are TGTGCCATCAGTGAGGTGGTAGCGGGAGAGGATACGCAGTATTTT. Its protein is CAISEVVAGEDTQYF.

The chain links TRBV18 to TRBJ1-5, with no clear D. Germline CDR1 KGHSH, CDR2 LQKENI. This CDR3 has 14 amino acids. The V end was cut by 1 base, the J end by 0 bases, with 4 bases between. The CDR3 loop reads CASSPRRSNQPQHF. The CDR3 coding sequence is TGTGCCAGCTCACCACGCCGTAGCAATCAGCCCCAGCATTTT.

This clone was detected a few times. The rearrangement links TRBV30 to TRBJ1-5; the match to TRBD1 covers 9 bases. The CDR3 is 14 amino acids. Germline V lookup: CDR1 GTSNPN, CDR2 SVGIG (reference sequence). After removal of 5 bases from V and 2 bases from J, the junction contained 4 bases not matched to a gene. CDR3 amino acids: CAWARTGGNQPQHF. The CDR3, as DNA: TGTGCCTGGGCTCGGACAGGGGGCAATCAGCCCCAGCATTTT.

This sequence joins TRBV7-2 and TRBJ2-7; 11 bases align to TRBD2. The V gene's germline CDR1 is SGHTA and CDR2 FQGNSA. CDR3 length equals 14 residues. J lost 3 bases, V lost 2 bases, and 0 bases had no gene match. CDR3 loop: CASSLTSGSYEQYF. CDR3 nucleotides: TGTGCCAGCAGCTTAACTAGCGGGAGCTACGAGCAGTACTTC.

The rearrangement uses TRBV10-3 and TRBJ1-1, with D unclear. In germline, CDR1 is ENHRY, CDR2 SYGVKD. Between the trimmed V and J ends, which lost 4 bases and 4 bases, there was a span of 13 bases. The CDR3 covers 14 residues. This CDR3 reads CAISVERASTEAFF. CDR3 DNA sequence: TGTGCCATCAGTGTTGAGCGGGCGTCCACTGAAGCTTTCTTT.

This chain uses TRBV2 with TRBJ2-2, with D perhaps TRBD2 (6 bases). Germline lookup yields CDR1 SNHLY and CDR2 FYNNEI. CDR3 size: 16 residues. Trimming pared 7 bases from V and 5 bases from J, leaving 20 bases between. The chain's CDR3 is CASKARGTRSTGELFF. The CDR3 DNA reads as TGTGCCAGCAAAGCCCGGGGGACCCGTTCGACCGGGGAGCTGTTTTTT.

CDR3 residues: CASSILSPGGFYNEQFF. CDR3 sequence (DNA): TGTGCCAGTAGTATCCTCTCGCCGGGAGGTTTCTACAATGAGCAGTTCTTC. The chain employs TRBV19 and TRBJ2-1; 7 bases are shared with TRBD2. CDR3 length: 17 residues. With V trimmed by 3 bases and J by 3 bases, 11 bases remained unmatched. The germline CDR1 and CDR2 sequences are LNHDA and SQIVND (reference sequence). Full variable domain (outside the CDR3, taken from reference TRBV19 and TRBJ2-1): DGGITQSPKYLFRKEGQNVTLSCEQNLNHDAMYWYRQDPGQGLRLIYYSQIVNDFQKGDIAEGYSVSREKKESFPLTVTSAQKNPTAFYLCASSILSPGGFYNEQFFGPGTRLTVL.

V is TRBV11-2 and J is TRBJ2-3, with TRBD2 matching 10 bases. V shed 1 base and J 5 bases; nucleotides not matched to a gene: 6. CDR1 and CDR2 (germline): SGHAT, FQNNGV. This CDR3 is 16 amino acids long. The CDR3 bases are TGTGCCAGCAGCTTAGGAAGCCTAGCGGGGGTAGATACGCAGTATTTT. Protein: CASSLGSLAGVDTQYF. The variable domain in full, completed from reference TRBV11-2 and TRBJ2-3, reads EAGVAQSPRYKIIEKRQSVAFWCNPISGHATLYWYQQILGQGPKLLIQFQNNGVVDDSQLPKDRFSAERLKGVDSTLKIQPAKLEDSAVYLCASSLGSLAGVDTQYFGPGTRLTVL.

This clone was seen a few times. This chain links TRBV19 with TRBJ1-5, with 9 positions matching TRBD1. Germline V gives CDR1 LNHDA, CDR2 SQIVND (reference sequence). Losses at the gene ends were 4 bases for V and 7 bases for J; bases not matched to a gene: 5. This CDR3 contains 14 residues. The CDR3 protein is CASSRGQGGQPQHF. CDR3 in DNA: TGTGCCAGTAGTAGGGGACAGGGAGGCCAGCCCCAGCATTTT. Full variable domain (remainder filled in from reference TRBV19 and TRBJ1-5): DGGITQSPKYLFRKEGQNVTLSCEQNLNHDAMYWYRQDPGQGLRLIYYSQIVNDFQKGDIAEGYSVSREKKESFPLTVTSAQKNPTAFYLCASSRGQGGQPQHFGDGTRLSIL.

This clone has just a few counts. The V and J genes are TRBV7-6 and TRBJ1-6; D not resolved. The V gene lost 1 base and the J gene lost 5 bases, with 9 bases spanning the gap. Germline V lookup: CDR1 SGHVS, CDR2 FNYEAQ. The CDR3 spans 15 residues. CDR3 coding DNA: TGTGCCAGCAGCTTAGGTGGCCAAAATAATTCACCCCTCCACTTT. The encoded protein is CASSLGGQNNSPLHF.

This rearrangement joins TRBV28 to TRBJ1-1; 7 nucleotides line up with TRBD1. Germline V lookup: CDR1 MDHEN, CDR2 SYDVKM. Trimming cost V 7 bases and J 1 base; bases outside gene matches: 9. The CDR3 length is 15 residues. The CDR3 DNA reads as TGTGCCAGCACCATAATAGGGGGCGCGAACACTGAAGCTTTCTTT. Its translation: CASTIIGGANTEAFF.

The chain employs TRBV7-2 and TRBJ2-2; no clear D gene. The CDR3 runs to 13 residues. V shed 5 bases and J shed 5 bases, with 9 bases lying between them. Germline-derived CDR1 and CDR2 are SGHTA and FQGNSA. The CDR3 DNA reads TGTGCCAGCAGCCCGAAGGTAACCGGGGAGCTGTTTTTT. This gives the protein CASSPKVTGELFF.

This chain links TRBV4-2 with TRBJ1-3, with 8 bases matching TRBD1. The germline V gene has CDR1 LGHNA and CDR2 YNFKEQ. CDR3 length: 14 amino acids. Trimming took 3 bases from V and 6 from J; bases not matched to a gene: 4. CDR3 DNA: TGTGCCAGCAGCCACGGACAGGGACAAAACACCATATATTTT. Amino acids: CASSHGQGQNTIYF.

The rearrangement uses TRBV2 and TRBJ2-2; 9 positions match TRBD2. Germline assignment: CDR1 SNHLY and CDR2 FYNNEI. The CDR3 runs 15 residues. The J segment lost 6 bases and the V segment lost 6 bases, leaving 8 bases of the junction unmatched. In DNA form, the CDR3 reads TGTGCCAGCAGACCGGGACTAGCTTTTTCCGGGGAGCTGTTTTTT. Translation gives CASRPGLAFSGELFF.

The J gene is TRBJ1-1, the V gene TRBV6-5; possible D gene TRBD1, 5 bases. The CDR3 totals 16 residues. Trimming took 2 bases from V and 4 from J, leaving 17 bases between them. Germline CDR1 is MNHEY and CDR2 is SVGAGI. The CDR3: CASSYRSRVGGTEAFF. DNA of the CDR3: TGTGCCAGCAGTTACCGGAGCAGGGTCGGCGGCACTGAAGCTTTCTTT.

This clone has only one observation. The CDR3 sequence: CASTRGSGSTDTQYF. The CDR3 region has the DNA TGTGCCAGCACGCGAGGCAGCGGGAGTACAGATACGCAGTATTTT. The rearrangement links TRBV9 to TRBJ2-3; 8 bases align to TRBD2. The CDR3 extends over 15 amino acids. Germline V gene lookup returns CDR1 SGDLS and CDR2 YYNGEE. With V trimmed by 6 bases and J by 3 bases, 9 bases remained unmatched.

This chain links TRBV7-9 with TRBJ2-2; D is perhaps TRBD1 or TRBD2 (6 bases each). The germline V gene encodes CDR1 SEHNR and CDR2 FQNEAQ (reference sequence). The V gene lost 5 bases and the J gene lost 4 bases, with 17 bases spanning the gap. The CDR3 is 16 residues long. The CDR3 DNA reads as TGTGCCAGCAGCCAGCTAGGGGGACTTTCCACCGGGGAGCTGTTTTTT. This gives the protein CASSQLGGLSTGELFF.

The V call is TRBV18, the J call TRBJ2-7; no firm D call. The CDR3 loop spans 17 amino acids. V lost 1 base and J lost 0, with 16 bases in between. From germline, CDR1 is KGHSH and CDR2 LQKENI. The CDR3 spells CASSPQQPGPSSYEQYF. CDR3 nucleotides: TGTGCCAGCTCACCACAACAACCGGGCCCGAGCTCCTACGAGCAGTACTTC.

The DNA of the CDR3 is TGTGCCAGCAGCCTTGGACAGGGAATCGACGAGCAGTACTTC. Translation gives CASSLGQGIDEQYF. The chain is built from TRBV5-5 and TRBJ2-7; 8 bases are shared with TRBD1. From germline, CDR1 is SGHKS and CDR2 YYEKEE (reference sequence). Germline trimming cut 4 bases from V and 5 bases from J; bases unmatched to any gene: 8. The CDR3 loop spans 14 amino acids.

This chain uses TRBV5-4 with TRBJ1-2; no definite D call. Germline CDR1 and CDR2: SGHNT and YYREEE (reference sequence). CDR3 length: 15 residues. Trimming cost V 5 bases and J 12 bases, with 26 bases left between them. Here the CDR3 DNA reads TGTGCCAGCAGTTGGCAGGACCGCCGGCCGGAGCGGGACACCTTC. Protein product: CASSWQDRRPERDTF.

Comments on this clone: In the same sample, other DNA sequences code for this CDR3. The rearrangement uses TRBV6-4 and TRBJ2-7; 8 nucleotides agree with TRBD1. This CDR3 comprises 16 residues. Germline lookup yields CDR1 MRHNA and CDR2 SNTAGT. V was pared by 5 bases and J by 4 bases, with 13 bases of the junction left unmatched. The CDR3 sequence: CASSRLRGQVMYEQYF. CDR3 nucleotide sequence: TGTGCCAGCAGTCGACTTAGGGGACAGGTAATGTACGAGCAGTACTTC.

This rearrangement joins TRBV5-1 to TRBJ2-5; 7 nucleotides match TRBD2. The V segment lost 2 bases and the J segment 4 bases; nucleotides outside the gene matches: 5. CDR3 size: 14 residues. The germline V gene encodes CDR1 SGHRS and CDR2 YFSETQ. The CDR3 sequence is CASSFVAGRETQYF. In nucleotides, the CDR3 is TGCGCCAGCAGCTTCGTAGCGGGTAGAGAGACCCAGTACTTC.

The chain employs TRBV27 and TRBJ1-4, with 9 bases lining up with TRBD1. Losses at the gene ends were 3 bases for V and 7 bases for J; bases not matched to a gene: 6. Germline-derived CDR1 and CDR2 are MNHEY and SMNVEV (reference sequence). The CDR3 extends over 15 amino acids. The DNA for the CDR3 is TGTGCCAGCAGTTTGGGGGGACAGGGATTTGAAAAACTGTTTTTT. It codes for CASSLGGQGFEKLFF.

The V gene is TRBV11-2, the J gene TRBJ1-5; D gene uncertain. CDR3 length: 15 residues. V lost 1 base to trimming and J lost 1 base, with 8 bases between them. From germline, CDR1 is SGHAT and CDR2 FQNNGV. The CDR3 here is CASSLAYESNQPQHF. In DNA form, the CDR3 reads TGTGCCAGCAGCTTAGCGTACGAAAGCAATCAGCCCCAGCATTTT.

This clone has more than one count but fewer than ten. The chain joins TRBV12-5 to TRBJ2-1; TRBD2 aligns across 8 bases. Germline assignment: CDR1 LGHNT and CDR2 FRNRAP. The V and J ends lost 5 bases and 6 bases, in that order; junction bases with no gene match: 0. This CDR3 region has 12 residues. The DNA of the CDR3 is TGTGCTAGTGGTGGGACTAGCAATGAGCAGTTCTTC. Its translation is CASGGTSNEQFF.

The chain uses TRBV23-1 and TRBJ2-5; 7 positions match TRBD1. TRBV23-1 counts as an open reading frame of uncertain function. This CDR3 contains 14 residues. V shed 4 bases, J shed 2 bases, and the junction held 4 bases outside the gene matches. The CDR3 sequence is CASSRDSRQETQYF. For the CDR3, the DNA is TGCGCCAGCAGTCGGGACAGCAGGCAAGAGACCCAGTACTTC.

The chain carries TRBV2 and TRBJ1-2; perhaps TRBD1 as D (6 bases). Germline lookup yields CDR1 SNHLY and CDR2 FYNNEI. Trimming removed 10 bases at V and 4 bases at J, with 16 bases between. CDR3 length equals 13 residues. This chain's CDR3 is CATQGQGPYGYTF. The DNA of the CDR3 is TGTGCCACCCAGGGGCAGGGCCCCTATGGCTACACCTTC.